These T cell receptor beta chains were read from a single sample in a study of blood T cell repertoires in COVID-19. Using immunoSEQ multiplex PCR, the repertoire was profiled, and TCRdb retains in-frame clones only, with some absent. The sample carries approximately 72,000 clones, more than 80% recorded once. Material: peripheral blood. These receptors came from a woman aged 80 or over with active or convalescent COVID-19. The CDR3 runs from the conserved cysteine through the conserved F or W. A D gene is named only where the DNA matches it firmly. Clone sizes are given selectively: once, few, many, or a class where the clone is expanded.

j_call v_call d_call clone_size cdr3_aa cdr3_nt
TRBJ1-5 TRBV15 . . CATSRDGAPRDKPQHF TGTGCCACCAGCAGAGATGGAGCCCCTAGAGATAAGCCCCAGCATTTT
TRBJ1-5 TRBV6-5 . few CASRIVVEGNQPQHF TGTGCCAGCAGGATTGTAGTTGAGGGCAATCAGCCCCAGCATTTT
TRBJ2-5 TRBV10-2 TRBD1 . CASSTSGTDYQETQYF TGCGCCAGCAGCACTTCCGGGACAGACTACCAAGAGACCCAGTACTTC
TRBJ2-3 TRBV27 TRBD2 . CASSLSRLAGDTQYF TGTGCCAGCAGTTTATCGAGACTAGCGGGGGATACGCAGTATTTT
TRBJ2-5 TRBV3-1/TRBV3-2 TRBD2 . CASSQDVRTSGSQETQYF TGTGCCAGCAGCCAAGACGTTCGGACTAGCGGGTCTCAAGAGACCCAGTACTTC
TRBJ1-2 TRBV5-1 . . CASSLGGLGRGYTF TGCGCCAGCAGCTTAGGCGGCCTCGGAAGGGGCTACACCTTC
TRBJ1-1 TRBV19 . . CASRQNTEAFF TGTGCCAGTCGACAGAACACTGAAGCTTTCTTT
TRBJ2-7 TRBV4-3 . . CASSQSGGVGYEQYF TGCGCCAGCAGCCAATCGGGCGGGGTCGGCTACGAGCAGTACTTC
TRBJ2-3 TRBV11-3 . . CASSLDRGLGDTQYF TGTGCCAGCAGCTTAGATAGGGGTTTGGGAGATACGCAGTATTTT
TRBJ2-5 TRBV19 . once CASKAGPSVLETQYF TGTGCCAGTAAAGCAGGCCCTAGCGTGTTGGAGACCCAGTACTTC
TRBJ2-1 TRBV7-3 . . CASSPGQYNEQFF TGTGCCAGCAGCCCCGGACAGTACAATGAGCAGTTCTTC
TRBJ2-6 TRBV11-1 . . CASSSQSGGANVLTF TGTGCCAGCAGCTCCCAGTCGGGGGGGGCCAACGTCCTGACTTTC
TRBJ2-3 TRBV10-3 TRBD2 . CAISESGGGAADTQYF TGTGCCATCAGTGAGTCTGGCGGGGGGGCGGCAGATACGCAGTATTTT
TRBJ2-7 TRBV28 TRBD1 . CASSRQGVTYEQYF TGTGCCAGCAGTCGACAGGGGGTTACCTACGAGCAGTACTTC
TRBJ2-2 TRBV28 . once CASRWGQNTGELFF TGTGCCAGCAGGTGGGGCCAGAACACCGGGGAGCTGTTTTTT
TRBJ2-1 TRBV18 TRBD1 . CASSRGQGSDEQFF TGTGCCAGCTCCCGGGGACAGGGAAGTGATGAGCAGTTCTTC
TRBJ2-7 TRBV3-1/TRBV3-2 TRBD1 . CASSQNYQGAHEQYF TGTGCCAGCAGCCAGAATTACCAGGGGGCCCACGAGCAGTACTTC
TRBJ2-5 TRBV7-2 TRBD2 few CASSYRTSGAETQYF TGTGCCAGCAGCTATAGGACTAGCGGGGCGGAGACCCAGTACTTC
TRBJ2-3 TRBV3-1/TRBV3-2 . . CASSHNEDTQYF TGTGCCAGCAGCCATAATGAGGATACGCAGTATTTT
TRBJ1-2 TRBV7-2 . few CASSPGQSYGYTF TGTGCCAGCAGCCCCGGACAGTCCTATGGCTACACCTTC
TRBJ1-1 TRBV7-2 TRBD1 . CASGRTGGWNTEAFF TGTGCCAGCGGCAGGACAGGAGGATGGAACACTGAAGCTTTCTTT
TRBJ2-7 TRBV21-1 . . CASSQATGSYEQYF TGTGCCAGCAGTCAGGCGACGGGGTCGTACGAGCAGTACTTC
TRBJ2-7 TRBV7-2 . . CASSQRQNYDEQYF TGTGCCAGCAGCCAGCGACAGAATTACGACGAGCAGTACTTC
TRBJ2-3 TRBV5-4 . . CASSLDSLSTDTQYF TGTGCCAGCAGCCTGGACTCACTCAGCACAGATACGCAGTATTTT
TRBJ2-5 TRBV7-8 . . CASSLVQYQETQYF TGTGCCAGCAGCTTAGTTCAGTACCAAGAGACCCAGTACTTC
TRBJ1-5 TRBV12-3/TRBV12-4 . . CASGSQPQHF TGTGCCAGCGGCTCCCAGCCCCAGCATTTT
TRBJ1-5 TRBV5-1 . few CASSLDGARNQPQHF TGCGCCAGCAGCCTAGACGGTGCTCGCAATCAGCCCCAGCATTTT
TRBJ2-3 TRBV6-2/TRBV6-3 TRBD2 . CASSRTSGVVTDTQYF TGTGCCAGCAGTCGGACTAGCGGGGTTGTCACAGATACGCAGTATTTT
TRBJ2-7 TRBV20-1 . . CSASLTLGLEQYF TGCAGTGCTAGTCTCACCCTAGGACTTGAGCAGTACTTC
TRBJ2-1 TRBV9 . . CASSVNSYNEQFF TGTGCCAGCAGCGTTAACTCTTACAATGAGCAGTTCTTC
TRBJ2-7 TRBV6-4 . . CASNQQDSSSYEQYF TGTGCCAGCAATCAGCAGGACAGTAGCTCCTACGAGCAGTACTTC
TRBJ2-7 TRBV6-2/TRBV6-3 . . CASSHVRQADEQYF TGTGCCAGCAGTCATGTCCGACAGGCTGACGAGCAGTACTTC
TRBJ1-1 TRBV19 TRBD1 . CATMTGLNTEAFF TGTGCCACCATGACAGGGCTGAACACTGAAGCTTTCTTT
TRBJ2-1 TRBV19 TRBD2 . CASSIWLAGGPVEQFF TGTGCCAGTAGTATTTGGCTAGCGGGGGGGCCTGTTGAGCAGTTCTTC
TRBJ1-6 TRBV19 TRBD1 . CASSSTTGGLYNSPLHF TGTGCCAGTAGTTCCACAACAGGGGGCCTCTATAATTCACCCCTCCACTTT
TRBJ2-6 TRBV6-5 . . CASSYGGYGANVLTF TGTGCCAGCAGTTACGGGGGCTACGGGGCCAACGTCCTGACTTTC
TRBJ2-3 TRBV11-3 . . CASGPGGGRTDTQYF TGTGCCAGCGGGCCCGGCGGGGGCCGAACAGATACGCAGTATTTT
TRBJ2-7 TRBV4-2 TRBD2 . CASSQEGAGGYEQYF TGTGCCAGCAGCCAAGAGGGGGCGGGGGGATACGAGCAGTACTTC
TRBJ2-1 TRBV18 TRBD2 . CASSRISSGGTYNEQFF TGTGCCAGCTCACGCATTAGTAGCGGGGGGACTTACAATGAGCAGTTCTTC
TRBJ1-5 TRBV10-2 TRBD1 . CASSRDRGPHQPQHF TGCGCCAGCAGCCGGGACAGGGGGCCCCATCAGCCCCAGCATTTT
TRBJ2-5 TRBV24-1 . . CATSEGLKIQETQYF TGTGCCACCAGTGAGGGCCTGAAAATCCAAGAGACCCAGTACTTC
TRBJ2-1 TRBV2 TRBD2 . CASSFAWEGEQFF TGTGCCAGCTCCTTCGCTTGGGAGGGTGAGCAGTTCTTC
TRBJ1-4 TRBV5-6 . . CASSLVPGGDEKLFF TGTGCCAGCAGCTTGGTGCCCGGAGGTGATGAAAAACTGTTTTTT
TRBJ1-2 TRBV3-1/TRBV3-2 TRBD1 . CASSQGGQGNGYTF TGTGCCAGCAGCCAAGGGGGACAGGGGAATGGCTACACCTTC
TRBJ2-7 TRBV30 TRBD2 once CAWSNLAGGEQYF TGTGCCTGGAGTAATCTTGCGGGGGGCGAGCAGTACTTC
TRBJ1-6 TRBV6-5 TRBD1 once CASSPGQGMSLHF TGTGCCAGCAGTCCGGGACAGGGGATGTCCCTCCACTTT
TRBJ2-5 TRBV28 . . CASRFRVGTQYF TGTGCCAGCCGGTTTCGGGTGGGGACCCAGTACTTC
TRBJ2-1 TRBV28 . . CASIPRRGGNEQFF TGTGCCAGCATCCCTCGGAGGGGAGGTAATGAGCAGTTCTTC
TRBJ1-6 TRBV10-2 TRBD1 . CASTYRLTGGWSPLHF TGCGCCAGCACATATCGGCTGACAGGGGGTTGGTCACCCCTCCACTTT
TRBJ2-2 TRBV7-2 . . CASSLRPMGLTNTGELFF TGTGCCAGCAGCCTAAGACCTATGGGACTTACGAACACCGGGGAGCTGTTTTTT
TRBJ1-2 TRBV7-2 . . CASNQGGWNYGYTF TGTGCCAGCAACCAAGGGGGTTGGAACTATGGCTACACCTTC
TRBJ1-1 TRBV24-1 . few CATRGQGGPEAFF TGTGCCACCCGAGGCCAGGGAGGGCCTGAAGCTTTCTTT
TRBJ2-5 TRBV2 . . CASGGARETQYF TGTGCCAGCGGGGGGGCCCGAGAGACCCAGTACTTC
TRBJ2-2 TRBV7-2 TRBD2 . CASSPLAGVAGELFF TGTGCCAGCAGCCCTCTAGCGGGGGTTGCCGGGGAGCTGTTTTTT
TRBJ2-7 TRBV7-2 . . CASSPPDRSEYF TGTGCCAGCAGCCCCCCAGACAGATCCGAGTACTTC